The source of this T cell receptor beta chain is a study of T cell responses to AZD1222 COVID-19 vaccine. Study results and limitations: Close to half of spike-specific TCRs reportedly recognize unmutated variant regions. Only a handful of AZD1222 recipients, roughly 6 in all, had baseline seropositivity.

The CDR3 contains 12 residues. The germline V gene encodes CDR1 WSHSY and CDR2 SAAADI. V lost 9 bases and J 3 bases, leaving 11 bases between the germline ends. Assay used: immunoSEQ multiplex PCR; TCRdb lists only in-frame clones, some missing. Found here are approximately 120,000 clones, roughly 93% of them singletons; the top ten hold approximately 3.1%. Concerning this clone itself: Its antigen is not known.

The source of this sequence is an adult in good health. The rearrangement joins TRBV10-2 to TRBJ1-1; D perhaps matches TRBD1 (6 bases). The sample consisted of peripheral blood, taken on day 0 of AZD1222 vaccination. CDR3 in amino acids: CASIRGDTEAFF. CDR3 in DNA: TGCGCCAGTATCAGGGGAGACACTGAAGCTTTCTTT.